This T cell receptor beta chain stems from a study of cytomegalovirus exposure and HLA in healthy donors. In germline, CDR1 is LNHDA, CDR2 SQIVND (reference sequence). Trimming removed 8 bases from V and 5 bases from J; junction bases left unmatched: 14. The CDR3 loop spans 16 amino acids. PCR amplification relied on 60 Vbeta primers (plus 13 Jbeta primers). Produced via immunoSEQ multiplex PCR; TCRdb's table is partial and in-frame only. Of roughly 160,000 clones in the sample, 77% were seen once. The TCR comes from a man aged 50 or older in good health and CMV-seropositive. Material for sequencing was PBMCs. The chain is built from TRBV19 and TRBJ2-2, with TRBD1 matching 7 bases. Here the CDR3 reads CASSGTAARGTGELFF. The CDR3 coding sequence is TGTGCCAGTTCCGGGACAGCGGCCCGAGGGACCGGGGAGCTGTTTTTT.